One and the same sample provided the 15 T cell receptor beta chains below, sequenced in a study of control samples from healthy donors and cancer patients. The protocol was immunoSEQ multiplex PCR, while the TCRdb copy is restricted to in-frame clones and leaves out a portion. The sample includes around 130,000 clones, approximately 91% of them seen just once. Sequencing input: blood. These TCRs come from a man between 50 and 59 years old in good health.

The chain couples TRBV7-9 to TRBJ2-1; 8 bases are a match to TRBD1. Trimming cost V 5 bases and J 2 bases; bases outside gene matches: 8. Germline assignment: CDR1 SEHNR and CDR2 FQNEAQ (reference sequence). There are 16 residues in the CDR3. The chain's CDR3 is CASSHTRTGTYNEQFF. In nucleotides, the CDR3 is TGTGCCAGCAGCCATACTCGGACAGGGACCTACAATGAGCAGTTCTTC.

V is TRBV5-1 and J is TRBJ1-6, with D possibly TRBD1 on 5 matching bases. Germline CDR1 SGHRS, CDR2 YFSETQ. This CDR3 region has 17 residues. V shed 4 bases and J shed 3 bases, with 17 bases lying between them. The CDR3 bases are TGCGCCAGCAGCACGGGACTTACGTCCCTCTATAATTCACCCCTCCACTTT. Its protein product is CASSTGLTSLYNSPLHF.

V gene TRBV12-3 or TRBV12-4 combines with J gene TRBJ2-2; D not certain. CDR3 length equals 11 residues. Trimming removed 7 bases from V and 5 bases from J, with 5 bases in between. This CDR3 reads CASTSTGELFF. The CDR3 coding sequence is TGTGCCAGCACCTCGACCGGGGAGCTGTTTTTT.

The chain uses TRBV6-5 and TRBJ2-7; 7 nucleotides match TRBD1. The V gene end was trimmed by 10 bases and the J gene end by 2 bases; junction bases not matched to a gene: 11. The CDR3 has 14 residues. Germline V gene lookup returns CDR1 MNHEY and CDR2 SVGAGI. In DNA form, the CDR3 reads TGTGCCACCAGAGACAGGGTCAACCCCTACGAGCAGTACTTC. Translating gives CATRDRVNPYEQYF.

The gene calls are TRBV9 and TRBJ1-2; D unresolved. V was clipped by 4 bases and J by 2 bases, with 15 bases between them. Germline V CDR1 and CDR2: SGDLS, YYNGEE. The CDR3 extends over 15 amino acids. CDR3 sequence (DNA): TGTGCCAGCAGCCGGCAGAAAGGGAACAACTATGGCTACACCTTC. Its protein is CASSRQKGNNYGYTF.

V is TRBV30 and J is TRBJ1-3, with a possible D match to TRBD1 (6 bases). V lost 8 bases and J 1 base, leaving 12 bases between the germline ends. Germline CDR1 is GTSNPN and CDR2 is SVGIG (reference sequence). The CDR3 runs 13 residues. In nucleotides, the CDR3 is TGTGCCCGTAAACAGGGATCTGGAAACACCATATATTTT. It specifies CARKQGSGNTIYF.

The V and J genes are TRBV6-2 or TRBV6-3 and TRBJ1-5; D is perhaps TRBD1 (5 bases). Germline CDR1 and CDR2: MNHEY and SVGEGT. The CDR3 length is 14 residues. V lost 6 bases, J lost 3 bases, and 12 bases lay in between. The DNA for the CDR3 is TGTGCCAGCAGCAGGGACGGACACAATCAGCCCCAGCATTTT. It encodes CASSRDGHNQPQHF.

This chain connects TRBV7-9 to TRBJ2-3; 11 nucleotides align to TRBD2. Unmatched junction bases numbered 6, after V lost 5 bases and J lost 2 bases. The length of the CDR3 is 16 residues. Germline V gene sequence: CDR1 SEHNR, CDR2 FQNEAQ (reference sequence). Here the CDR3 DNA reads TGTGCCAGCAGCGATGGGACTAGCGGATACACAGATACGCAGTATTTT. Protein product: CASSDGTSGYTDTQYF.

The rearrangement joins TRBV4-1 to TRBJ1-5; D is unclear. The CDR3 runs 17 residues. V gave up 0 bases and J gave up 3 bases, with 15 bases separating them. Germline CDR1 and CDR2: MGHRA and YSYEKL. The CDR3 DNA reads TGCGCCAGCAGCCAAGATAGGGCTCGGCAGAACAATCAGCCCCAGCATTTT. This sequence encodes CASSQDRARQNNQPQHF.

This sequence joins TRBV18 and TRBJ2-7; TRBD1 matches at 10 bases. Germline CDR1 is KGHSH and CDR2 is LQKENI. The V segment lost 0 bases and the J segment 5 bases; nucleotides outside the gene matches: 4. The CDR3 is made up of 15 amino acids. DNA for the CDR3: TGTGCCAGCTCACCACCCGGGACAGGGGACCACGAGCAGTACTTC. This translates into CASSPPGTGDHEQYF.

The gene calls are TRBV12-3 or TRBV12-4 and TRBJ1-2; D remains ambiguous. The V end was cut by 3 bases, the J end by 3 bases, with 5 bases between. The CDR3 consists of 12 residues. The CDR3 loop is CASSFSDYGYTF. The CDR3 region has the DNA TGTGCCAGCAGTTTTTCAGACTATGGCTACACCTTC.

The CDR3 spells CASSYKTGARQPQHF. The CDR3 DNA reads as TGTGCCAGCAGTTACAAGACAGGGGCACGACAGCCCCAGCATTTT. This rearrangement joins TRBV6-2 or TRBV6-3 to TRBJ1-5; 8 bases agree with TRBD1. V was pared by 2 bases and J by 7 bases, with 7 bases of the junction left unmatched. Germline V gene data show CDR1 as MNHEY and CDR2 as SVGEGT. The CDR3 is 15 amino acids.

V usage is TRBV7-9 and J usage is TRBJ2-1; TRBD1 agrees at 12 bases. Unmatched junction bases numbered 9, after V lost 5 bases and J lost 7 bases. The CDR3 consists of 16 residues. Germline V lookup: CDR1 SEHNR, CDR2 FQNEAQ (reference sequence). The CDR3: CASSRGTGGDKNEQFF. CDR3 DNA sequence: TGTGCCAGCAGCCGCGGGACAGGGGGCGATAAAAATGAGCAGTTCTTC.

The rearrangement links TRBV5-1 to TRBJ2-1; possibly TRBD1 for D (5 bases). Per the germline V gene, CDR1 is SGHRS and CDR2 is YFSETQ. The CDR3 is 16 amino acids. Trimming removed 5 bases from V and 4 bases from J, with 19 bases in between. CDR3 protein: CASSFGLTNRYNEQFF. CDR3 nucleotide sequence: TGCGCCAGCAGTTTTGGCCTTACAAACAGGTACAATGAGCAGTTCTTC.

V and J are TRBV4-1 and TRBJ1-2, with TRBD1 as a possible D gene (6 bases). The V end lost 4 bases, the J end lost 8 bases, and 20 bases lay between the germline ends. Germline-derived CDR1 and CDR2 are MGHRA and YSYEKL. The CDR3 consists of 15 residues. CDR3 region: CASSRGQMDFLGYTF. CDR3 in DNA: TGCGCCAGCAGCCGAGGACAGATGGACTTCTTAGGCTACACCTTC.